A selection of T cell receptor beta chains follows, all from one sample in a study of shared clonotypes between healthy human individuals. Sequenced by immunoSEQ multiplex PCR; TCRdb stores in-frame clones only, minus some. The sample contains some 2.1 million clones, roughly 95% of which appear only once. The sequenced sample was naive CD8+ T cells sorted from blood. The receptor set was obtained from a man aged 18-30 years in good health. Both conserved end residues are part of each CDR3. Size is stated for part of the rows, as once, few or many counts, or as a class when the clone is expanded.

size: .
V: TRBV6-1
J: TRBJ1-4
CDR3: CASSEATALTNEKLFF

size: .
V: TRBV2
J: TRBJ2-1
CDR3: CANFPAWTGGSYNEQFF

size: .
V: TRBV30
J: TRBJ1-1
CDR3: CAWSVLKSTEAFF

size: once
V: TRBV11-2
J: TRBJ2-5
CDR3: CASSLDPAGKETQYF

size: .
V: TRBV6-1
J: TRBJ1-2
CDR3: CASSGGTYGYTF

size: .
V: TRBV27
J: TRBJ2-2
CDR3: CASRQTGAYAGELFF

size: .
V: TRBV27
J: TRBJ2-7
CDR3: CASSPFAGGIYEQYF

size: once
V: TRBV2
J: TRBJ2-7
CDR3: CASIGGVADYEQYF

size: .
V: TRBV4-1
J: TRBJ2-3
CDR3: CASKWAVGTDTQYF

size: .
V: TRBV11-1
J: TRBJ2-5
CDR3: CASSLLSGMGETQYF

size: .
V: TRBV7-9
J: TRBJ2-1
CDR3: CASSGRYNEQFF

size: .
V: TRBV28
J: TRBJ1-1
CDR3: CASSLGSEGTNTEAFF

size: once
V: TRBV5-4
J: TRBJ2-7
CDR3: CASSSGISYEQYF

size: .
V: TRBV5-1
J: TRBJ1-6
CDR3: CASSLGGDDSPLHF

size: once
V: TRBV21-1
J: TRBJ1-1
CDR3: CASSNGDSQNTEAFF

size: .
V: TRBV11-2
J: TRBJ2-7
CDR3: CASSLAGRTLSSYEQYF

size: .
V: TRBV9
J: TRBJ2-7
CDR3: CASSPGGGGYEQYF

size: .
V: TRBV6-5
J: TRBJ1-5
CDR3: CASSYGQGGNQPQHF

size: .
V: TRBV2
J: TRBJ1-2
CDR3: CASSDPGSYYGYTF

size: .
V: TRBV4-1
J: TRBJ2-2
CDR3: CASSLSGGPNTGELFF

size: .
V: TRBV6-5
J: TRBJ2-7
CDR3: CASSYSGSYEQYF

size: .
V: TRBV6-5
J: TRBJ2-2
CDR3: CASGGTGELFF

size: few
V: TRBV28
J: TRBJ2-7
CDR3: CASREAFSAYEQYF

size: .
V: TRBV15
J: TRBJ2-7
CDR3: CATSRDRLSYEQYF

size: few
V: TRBV6-5
J: TRBJ1-2
CDR3: CASSYSTGYGYTF

size: .
V: TRBV5-6
J: TRBJ1-2
CDR3: CASSSGQGNGYTF

size: .
V: TRBV30
J: TRBJ1-2
CDR3: CAWGPGLGDYGYTF

size: .
V: TRBV6-5
J: TRBJ2-2
CDR3: CASTEQGYTGELFF

size: .
V: TRBV10-1
J: TRBJ2-1
CDR3: CASSESRLDNEQFF

size: .
V: TRBV13
J: TRBJ2-1
CDR3: CASSLSNEQFF

size: once
V: TRBV9
J: TRBJ2-7
CDR3: CASSVEPGTYEQYF

size: .
V: TRBV6-5
J: TRBJ2-2
CDR3: CASSYQSTRVTGELFF

size: .
V: TRBV13
J: TRBJ1-6
CDR3: CASSAGGQGRSPLHF

size: .
V: TRBV11-2
J: TRBJ2-3
CDR3: CASSFLTGRTDTQYF

size: .
V: TRBV7-9
J: TRBJ1-1
CDR3: CASSSTFTPHTEAFF

size: .
V: TRBV4-1
J: TRBJ1-1
CDR3: CASSRFETENTEAFF

size: .
V: TRBV19
J: TRBJ2-1
CDR3: CASPRGNEQFF

size: once
V: TRBV27
J: TRBJ2-1
CDR3: CASSLKGWSYNEQFF

size: .
V: TRBV7-9
J: TRBJ1-6
CDR3: CASSLGAGKYNSPLHF

size: .
V: TRBV4-1
J: TRBJ1-6
CDR3: CASSQAPAGFYSPLHF